The clone carrying this TCR beta chain was seen more than once but under ten times. Antigen unknown. This record belongs to a study of vaccination and CD4 T cells after COVID-19. At the level of the study: Fewer than ten convalescent cases were mild and one was severe, and all had been SARS-CoV-2 positive by nasal swab PCR.

The study sequenced cultured CD4+ T cell DNA using the Oncomine TCR Beta short-read assay. Each CDR3 protein gets one entry after TCRdb re-called the PCR reads with MiXCR. The sample lists around 19,000 distinct CDR3 sequences, approximately 50% occurring once. Treatment here: approximately nine-day PBMC culture with coronavirus spike peptide pools or control peptides (ViraFEST assay). The source of this sequence is a human donor who had recovered from COVID-19. The sequencing input was CD4+ T cells from blood, cultured in vitro.

The CDR3 nucleotides are TGTGCCAGCAACCGACAGGGGGGACACTCAGCTTTCTTT. Translating it yields CASNRQGGHSAFF. This chain uses TRBV6-1 with TRBJ1-1, with 9 positions matching TRBD1. The CDR3 has 13 residues. CDR1 is MNHNS and CDR2 is SASEGT in the germline V gene. V shed 7 bases, J shed 10 bases, and the junction held 10 bases outside the gene matches.